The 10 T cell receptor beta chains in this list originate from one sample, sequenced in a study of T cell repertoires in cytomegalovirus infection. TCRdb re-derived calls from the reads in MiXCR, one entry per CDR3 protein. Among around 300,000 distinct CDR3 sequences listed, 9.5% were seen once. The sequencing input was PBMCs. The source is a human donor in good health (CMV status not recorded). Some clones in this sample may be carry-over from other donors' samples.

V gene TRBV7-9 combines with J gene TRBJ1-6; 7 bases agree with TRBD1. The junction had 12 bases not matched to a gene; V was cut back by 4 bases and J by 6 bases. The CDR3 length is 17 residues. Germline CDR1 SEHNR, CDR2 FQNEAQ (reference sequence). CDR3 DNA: TGTGCCAGCAGCTCTATACCAGGGACAGAGAGTAATTCACCCCTCCACTTT. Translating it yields CASSSIPGTESNSPLHF.

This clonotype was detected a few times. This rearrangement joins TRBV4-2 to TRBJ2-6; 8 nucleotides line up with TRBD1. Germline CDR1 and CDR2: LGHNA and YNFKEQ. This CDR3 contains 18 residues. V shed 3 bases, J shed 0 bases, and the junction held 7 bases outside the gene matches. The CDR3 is CASSHLSGTGSGANVLTF. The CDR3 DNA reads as TGTGCCAGCAGCCACCTATCCGGGACAGGCTCTGGGGCCAACGTCCTGACTTTC.

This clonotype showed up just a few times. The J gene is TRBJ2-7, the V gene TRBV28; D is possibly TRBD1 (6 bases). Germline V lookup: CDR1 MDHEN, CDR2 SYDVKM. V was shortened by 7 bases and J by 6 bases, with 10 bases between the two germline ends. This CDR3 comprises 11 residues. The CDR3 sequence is CASTKQGEQYF. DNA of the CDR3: TGTGCCAGCACCAAACAGGGCGAGCAGTACTTC.

The CDR3 spells CASSISLPGLAGLREQFF. For the CDR3, the DNA is TGTGCCAGCAGTATCAGCTTGCCGGGACTAGCGGGGCTTCGTGAGCAGTTCTTC. The chain combines TRBV12-3 or TRBV12-4 with TRBJ2-1; 13 bases are shared with TRBD2. Germline trimming cut 5 bases from V and 9 bases from J; bases unmatched to any gene: 16. The CDR3 contains 18 residues.

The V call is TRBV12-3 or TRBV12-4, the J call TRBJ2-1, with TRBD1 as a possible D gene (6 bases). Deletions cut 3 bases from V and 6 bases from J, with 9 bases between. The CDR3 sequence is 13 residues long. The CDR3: CASSFRDINEQFF. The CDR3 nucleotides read TGTGCCAGCAGTTTTCGGGACATCAATGAGCAGTTCTTC.

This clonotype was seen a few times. CDR3 sequence reads: CAWSVGGFQPQHF. The CDR3 DNA reads TGTGCCTGGAGTGTAGGGGGATTCCAGCCCCAGCATTTT. The rearrangement joins TRBV30 to TRBJ1-5, with D perhaps TRBD1 (6 bases). The CDR3 is 13 residues long. The V and J ends lost 0 bases and 7 bases respectively, with 10 bases between them. The germline CDR1 and CDR2 sequences are GTSNPN and SVGIG (reference sequence).

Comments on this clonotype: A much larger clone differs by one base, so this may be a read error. The CDR3 spells CASMSVVTPPSNYEQYF. The CDR3 bases are TGTGCCAGCATGTCCGTCGTTACCCCTCCTTCGAACTACGAGCAGTACTTC. The V call is TRBV28, the J call TRBJ2-7; D call uncertain. CDR3 length: 17 amino acids. Per germline, CDR1 MDHEN and CDR2 SYDVKM. V was pared by 7 bases and J by 3 bases, with 25 bases between.

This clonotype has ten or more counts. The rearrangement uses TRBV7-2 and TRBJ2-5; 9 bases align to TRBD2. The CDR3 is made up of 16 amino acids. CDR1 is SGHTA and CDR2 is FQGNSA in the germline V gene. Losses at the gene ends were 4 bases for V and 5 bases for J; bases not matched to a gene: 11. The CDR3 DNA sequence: TGTGCCAGCAGCTCAGGGACTAGCCGAATCTTGGAGACCCAGTACTTC. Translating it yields CASSSGTSRILETQYF.

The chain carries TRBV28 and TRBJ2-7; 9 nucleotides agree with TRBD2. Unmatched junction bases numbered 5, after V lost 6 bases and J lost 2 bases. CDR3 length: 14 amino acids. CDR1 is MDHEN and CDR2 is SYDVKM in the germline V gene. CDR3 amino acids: CASRVLAGAYEQYF. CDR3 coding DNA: TGTGCCAGCAGGGTACTAGCGGGTGCCTACGAGCAGTACTTC.

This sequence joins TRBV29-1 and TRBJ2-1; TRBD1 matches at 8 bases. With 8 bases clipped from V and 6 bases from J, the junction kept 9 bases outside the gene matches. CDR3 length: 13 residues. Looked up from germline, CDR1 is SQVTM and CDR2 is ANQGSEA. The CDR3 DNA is TGCAGCCTGGGTGGACAGGGTGGCAATGAGCAGTTCTTC. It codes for CSLGGQGGNEQFF.